Presented here are 20 T cell receptor beta chains from one specimen sequenced in a study of cytomegalovirus exposure and HLA in healthy donors. The study ran its PCR with 60 Vbeta and 13 Jbeta primers. Sequencing used immunoSEQ multiplex PCR; TCRdb keeps in-frame clones, though not all of them. The data contain some 200,000 clones, around four fifths of them singletons. Material for sequencing was PBMCs. These receptors were obtained from a woman aged 40 to 50 in good health and CMV-seronegative.

This clone was detected only a few times. The V call is TRBV27, the J call TRBJ2-7; 7 nucleotides line up with TRBD1. CDR3 length equals 15 residues. J was trimmed by 2 bases and V by 4 bases; bases with no gene match: 8. Germline V gene lookup returns CDR1 MNHEY and CDR2 SMNVEV (reference sequence). CDR3 coding DNA: TGTGCCAGCAGTTCCGGACAGGACGCTACCTACGAGCAGTACTTC. It codes for CASSSGQDATYEQYF.

The V gene is TRBV2, the J gene TRBJ2-1, with 13 bases fitting TRBD2. Unmatched junction bases numbered 4, after V lost 5 bases and J lost 6 bases. CDR3 size: 15 residues. CDR1 is SNHLY, CDR2 FYNNEI, per germline. DNA of the CDR3: TGTGCCAGCAGTCCAAGACTAGCGGGGGGCAATGAGCAGTTCTTC. It encodes CASSPRLAGGNEQFF.

This clone is a singleton in its sample. The chain uses TRBV6-5 and TRBJ1-2, with D possibly TRBD1 on 6 matching bases. Germline V gene data show CDR1 as MNHEY and CDR2 as SVGAGI. Trimming stripped 0 bases from V and 1 base from J, with 12 bases between. The CDR3 runs to 16 residues. The CDR3 region is CASSYSGRGDNYGYTF. The CDR3 DNA sequence: TGTGCCAGCAGTTACTCCGGCAGGGGCGATAACTATGGCTACACCTTC.

The sample holds one count of this clone. The chain has TRBV15 and TRBJ1-6; no clear D gene. Trimming removed 0 bases at V and 7 bases at J, with 10 bases between. The CDR3 contains 15 residues. Germline CDR1 and CDR2: LNHNV and YYDKDF (reference sequence). CDR3 amino acids: CATSRDPRGNSPLHF. CDR3 in DNA: TGTGCCACCAGCAGAGATCCCCGAGGAAATTCACCCCTCCACTTT.

This clone was observed a few times. The rearrangement joins TRBV7-2 to TRBJ1-3; 9 positions agree with TRBD1. J gave up 8 bases and V 4 bases, and 6 bases lay outside the gene matches. The CDR3 length is 14 residues. Germline CDR1 is SGHTA and CDR2 is FQGNSA. CDR3 DNA sequence: TGTGCCAGCAGCTCCTGGACAGGGGTGGACACCATATATTTT. Its translation is CASSSWTGVDTIYF.

The chain carries TRBV6-6 and TRBJ1-2, with 9 bases fitting TRBD1. CDR1 MNHNY and CDR2 SVGAGI come from the germline V gene (reference sequence). V was clipped by 8 bases and J by 6 bases; unmatched bases: 4. The CDR3 has 12 amino acids. CDR3 amino acids: CASLRTGDGYTF. In DNA form, the CDR3 reads TGTGCCAGCTTGAGGACAGGGGATGGCTACACCTTC.

This chain links TRBV6-5 with TRBJ1-5, with D possibly being TRBD1 (5 bases). Looked up from germline, CDR1 is MNHEY and CDR2 is SVGAGI. Trimming stripped 6 bases from V and 5 bases from J, with 14 bases between. The CDR3 length is 14 residues. The CDR3 region is CASSRLQEDQPQHF. The CDR3, as DNA: TGTGCCAGCAGCCGCCTACAGGAAGATCAGCCCCAGCATTTT.

This clone has just one count. The V call is TRBV28, the J call TRBJ2-4; D gene ambiguous. Germline CDR1 and CDR2: MDHEN and SYDVKM. V was pared by 2 bases and J by 0 bases, with 8 bases between. This CDR3 comprises 15 residues. CDR3 residues: CASSLQRLAKNIQYF. The CDR3, as DNA: TGTGCCAGCAGTTTACAGAGACTAGCCAAAAACATTCAGTACTTC. Drawing the rest from reference TRBV28 and TRBJ2-4, the complete variable domain is DVKVTQSSRYLVKRTGEKVFLECVQDMDHENMFWYRQDPGLGLRLIYFSYDVKMKEKGDIPEGYSVSREKKERFSLILESASTNQTSMYLCASSLQRLAKNIQYFGAGTRLSVL.

This chain uses TRBV5-6 with TRBJ2-5; D ambiguous. Looked up from germline, CDR1 is SGHDT and CDR2 is YYEEEE. The CDR3 is 13 residues long. V was clipped by 1 base and J by 5 bases, with 9 bases between them. Written as DNA, the CDR3 is TGTGCCAGCAGCTTGTCTGGCAGTGAGACCCAGTACTTC. It encodes CASSLSGSETQYF. The entire variable domain, with the rest obtained from reference TRBV5-6 and TRBJ2-5, is as follows: DAGVTQSPTHLIKTRGQQVTLRCSPKSGHDTVSWYQQALGQGPQFIFQYYEEEERQRGNFPDRFSGHQFPNYSSELNVNALLLGDSALYLCASSLSGSETQYFGPGTRLLVL.

The CDR3 DNA sequence: TGCGCCAGCAACTCGGTGGTAGCGGGGGACAATGAGCAGTTCTTC. Translating gives CASNSVVAGDNEQFF. The chain employs TRBV5-1 and TRBJ2-1; TRBD2 aligns across 9 bases. Germline trimming cut 6 bases from V and 5 bases from J; bases unmatched to any gene: 9. This CDR3 spans 15 amino acids. Germline CDR1 SGHRS, CDR2 YFSETQ.

The V and J genes are TRBV9 and TRBJ2-1; 12 bases are shared with TRBD2. Germline-derived CDR1 and CDR2 are SGDLS and YYNGEE. Trimming cost V 4 bases and J 4 bases; bases outside gene matches: 3. This CDR3 has 15 residues. The CDR3 DNA is TGTGCCAGCAGCAGCACTAGCGGGGGGTACAATGAGCAGTTCTTC. It translates to CASSSTSGGYNEQFF.

The chain is built from TRBV2 and TRBJ2-2, with TRBD2 matching 12 bases. Germline CDR1 and CDR2: SNHLY and FYNNEI. V lost 0 bases, J lost 7 bases, and 6 bases stayed unmatched. CDR3 length equals 17 residues. DNA for the CDR3: TGTGCCAGCAGTGAAGCGCTAGCGGGGGGGCTAGACGGGGAGCTGTTTTTT. Amino acids: CASSEALAGGLDGELFF. Full variable domain (outside the CDR3, taken from reference TRBV2 and TRBJ2-2): EPEVTQTPSHQVTQMGQEVILRCVPISNHLYFYWYRQILGQKVEFLVSFYNNEISEKSEIFDDQFSVERPDGSNFTLKIRSTKLEDSAMYFCASSEALAGGLDGELFFGEGSRLTVL.

This clone was recorded only once. The genes are TRBV27 and TRBJ2-3; 10 bases fit TRBD1. Germline values: CDR1 MNHEY, CDR2 SMNVEV (reference sequence). There are 15 residues in the CDR3. With 4 bases clipped from V and 3 bases from J, the junction kept 4 bases outside the gene matches. CDR3 region: CASSSPGQGTDTQYF. CDR3 sequence (DNA): TGTGCCAGCAGTTCTCCGGGACAGGGGACAGATACGCAGTATTTT.

V usage is TRBV5-4 and J usage is TRBJ1-3; D remains unclear. Germline V gives CDR1 SGHNT, CDR2 YYREEE (reference sequence). The CDR3 runs 13 residues. The ends were cut back, 4 bases at V and 3 bases at J, with 8 bases in the middle. CDR3 residues: CASSRLLGNTIYF. The CDR3 coding sequence is TGTGCCAGCAGCCGACTCCTTGGAAACACCATATATTTT.

The gene calls are TRBV5-6 and TRBJ1-1; D is uncertain. Trimming pared 0 bases from V and 3 bases from J, leaving 9 bases between. Per germline, CDR1 SGHDT and CDR2 YYEEEE. CDR3 length: 14 amino acids. The CDR3 spells CASSLGRVDTEAFF. For the CDR3, the DNA is TGTGCCAGCAGCTTGGGGCGGGTGGACACTGAAGCTTTCTTT.

In nucleotides, the CDR3 is TGTGCCAGCAGCCAAGAACACATCTACGAGCAGTACTTC. It is translated as CASSQEHIYEQYF. V usage is TRBV14 and J usage is TRBJ2-7; no definite D call. Germline CDR1 is SGHDN and CDR2 is FVKESK. The CDR3 is 13 residues long. V was cut by 0 bases and J by 3 bases, with 6 bases left in between.

A single count supports this clone. The J gene is TRBJ2-2, the V gene TRBV15; D not resolved. CDR3 size: 15 residues. V lost 0 bases and J 6 bases, leaving 11 bases between the germline ends. CDR1 is LNHNV, CDR2 YYDKDF, per germline (reference sequence). CDR3 sequence: CATSRDQAPSGELFF. DNA of the CDR3: TGTGCCACCAGCAGAGATCAGGCCCCTTCCGGGGAGCTGTTTTTT.

The chain links TRBV7-6 to TRBJ2-7; D possibly corresponds to TRBD1 (6 bases). CDR1 and CDR2 (germline): SGHVS, FNYEAQ. The V end was cut by 4 bases, the J end by 0 bases, with 10 bases between. The CDR3 sequence is 14 residues long. In DNA form, the CDR3 reads TGTGCCAGCAGCTCCCGCAGGGGCTCCTACGAGCAGTACTTC. Encoded protein: CASSSRRGSYEQYF.

The genes are TRBV5-6 and TRBJ2-5; TRBD1 agrees at 7 bases. TRBJ2-7 matches the DNA end more closely, so the J call is doubtful. From germline, CDR1 is SGHDT and CDR2 YYEEEE. The length of the CDR3 is 14 residues. The CDR3 DNA reads as TGTGCCAGCAGATTCCGGGACAGACGCTACGAGCAGTACTTC. Protein product: CASRFRDRRYEQYF.

This chain uses TRBV19 with TRBJ1-3, with D tentatively TRBD1 (5 bases). V was trimmed by 6 bases and J by 0 bases, leaving 9 bases between them. CDR1 and CDR2 from the germline V gene are LNHDA and SQIVND (reference sequence). CDR3 length: 14 residues. CDR3 region: CASSRQISGNTIYF. In nucleotides, the CDR3 is TGTGCCAGTAGCCGACAGATCTCTGGAAACACCATATATTTT.